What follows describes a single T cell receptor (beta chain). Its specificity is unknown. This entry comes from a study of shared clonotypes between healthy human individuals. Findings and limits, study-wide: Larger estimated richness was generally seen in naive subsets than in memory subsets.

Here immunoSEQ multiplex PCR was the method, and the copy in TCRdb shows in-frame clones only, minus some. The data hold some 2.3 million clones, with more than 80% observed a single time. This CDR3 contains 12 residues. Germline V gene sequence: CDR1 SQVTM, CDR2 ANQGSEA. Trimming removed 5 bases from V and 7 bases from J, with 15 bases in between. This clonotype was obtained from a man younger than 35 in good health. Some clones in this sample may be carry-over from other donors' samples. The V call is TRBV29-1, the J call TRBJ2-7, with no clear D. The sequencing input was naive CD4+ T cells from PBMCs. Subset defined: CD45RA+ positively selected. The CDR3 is CSVQGRLGEQYF. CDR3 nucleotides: TGCAGCGTTCAAGGCAGGTTGGGAGAGCAGTACTTC.